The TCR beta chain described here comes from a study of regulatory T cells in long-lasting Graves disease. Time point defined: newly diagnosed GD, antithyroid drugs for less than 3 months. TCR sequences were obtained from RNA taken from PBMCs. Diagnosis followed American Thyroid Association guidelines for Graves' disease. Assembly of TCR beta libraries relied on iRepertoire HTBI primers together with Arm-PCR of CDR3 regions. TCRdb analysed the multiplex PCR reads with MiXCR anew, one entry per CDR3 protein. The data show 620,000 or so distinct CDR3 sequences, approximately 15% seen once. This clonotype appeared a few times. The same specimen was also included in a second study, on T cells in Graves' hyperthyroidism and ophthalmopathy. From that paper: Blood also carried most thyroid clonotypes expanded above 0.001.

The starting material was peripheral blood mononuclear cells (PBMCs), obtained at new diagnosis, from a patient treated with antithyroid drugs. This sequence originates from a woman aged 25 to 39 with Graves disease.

The CDR3 is CATSDRDEQYF. The CDR3 bases are TGTGCCACCAGTGATCGGGACGAGCAGTACTTC. The chain employs TRBV24-1 and TRBJ2-7; D gene ambiguous. Looked up from germline, CDR1 is KGHDR and CDR2 is SFDVKD. V was shortened by 3 bases and J by 5 bases, with 4 bases between the two germline ends. This CDR3 region has 11 residues.